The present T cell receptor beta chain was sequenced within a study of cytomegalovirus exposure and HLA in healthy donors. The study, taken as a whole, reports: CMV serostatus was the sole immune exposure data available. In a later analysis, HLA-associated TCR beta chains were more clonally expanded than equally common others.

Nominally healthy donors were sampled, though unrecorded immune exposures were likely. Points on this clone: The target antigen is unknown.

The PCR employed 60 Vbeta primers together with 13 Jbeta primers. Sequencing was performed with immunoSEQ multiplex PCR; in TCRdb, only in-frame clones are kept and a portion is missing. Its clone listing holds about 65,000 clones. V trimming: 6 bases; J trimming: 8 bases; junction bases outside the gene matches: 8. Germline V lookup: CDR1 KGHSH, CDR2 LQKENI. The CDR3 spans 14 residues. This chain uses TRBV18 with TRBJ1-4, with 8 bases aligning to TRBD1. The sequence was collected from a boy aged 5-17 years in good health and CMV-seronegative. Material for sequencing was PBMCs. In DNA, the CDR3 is TGTGCCAGCTCGCGCGGGACAGGAGGCGAAAAACTGTTTTTT. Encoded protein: CASSRGTGGEKLFF.